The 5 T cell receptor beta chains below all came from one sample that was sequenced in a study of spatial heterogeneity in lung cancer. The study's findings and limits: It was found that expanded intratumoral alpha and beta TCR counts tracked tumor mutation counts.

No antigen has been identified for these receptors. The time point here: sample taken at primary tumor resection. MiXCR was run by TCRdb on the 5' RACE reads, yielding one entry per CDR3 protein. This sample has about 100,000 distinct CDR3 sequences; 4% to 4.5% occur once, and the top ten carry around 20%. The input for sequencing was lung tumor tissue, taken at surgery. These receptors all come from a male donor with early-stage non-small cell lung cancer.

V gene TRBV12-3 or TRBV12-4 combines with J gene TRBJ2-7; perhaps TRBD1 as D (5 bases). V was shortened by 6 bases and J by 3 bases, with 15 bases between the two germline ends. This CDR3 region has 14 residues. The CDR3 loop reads CASRPSGLGYEQYF. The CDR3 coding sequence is TGTGCCAGCAGGCCCTCAGGGTTAGGCTACGAGCAGTACTTC.

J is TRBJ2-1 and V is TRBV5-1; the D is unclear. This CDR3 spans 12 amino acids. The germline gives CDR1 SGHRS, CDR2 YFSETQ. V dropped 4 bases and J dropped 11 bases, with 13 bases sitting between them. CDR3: CASSQLTRKQFF. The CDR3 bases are TGCGCCAGCAGCCAACTGACGCGAAAGCAGTTCTTC.

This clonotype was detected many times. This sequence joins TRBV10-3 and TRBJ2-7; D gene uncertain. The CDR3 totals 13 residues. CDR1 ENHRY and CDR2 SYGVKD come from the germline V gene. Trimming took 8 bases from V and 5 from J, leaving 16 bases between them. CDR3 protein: CAIGSGRMDEQYF. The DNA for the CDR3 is TGTGCCATCGGAAGTGGAAGGATGGACGAGCAGTACTTC.

In nucleotides, the CDR3 is TGTGCCAGCGCCCCCGGAACCACAAAGCGCACAGATACGCAGTATTTT. It yields the protein CASAPGTTKRTDTQYF. The chain employs TRBV18 and TRBJ2-3, with D uncertain. Trimming left V 8 bases short and J 1 base short, with 19 bases between. This CDR3 is 16 amino acids long. In germline, CDR1 is KGHSH, CDR2 LQKENI. Based on the CDR3 plus reference TRBV18 and TRBJ2-3, the full variable domain is NAGVMQNPRHLVRRRGQEARLRCSPMKGHSHVYWYRQLPEEGLKFMVYLQKENIIDESGMPKERFSAEFPKEGPSILRIQQVVRGDSAAYFCASAPGTTKRTDTQYFGPGTRLTVL.

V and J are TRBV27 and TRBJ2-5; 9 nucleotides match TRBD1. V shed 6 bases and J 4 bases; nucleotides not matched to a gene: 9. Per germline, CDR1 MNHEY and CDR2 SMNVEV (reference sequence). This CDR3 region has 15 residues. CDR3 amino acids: CASSRDRVGSETQYF. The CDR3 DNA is TGTGCCAGCAGCCGGGACAGGGTTGGGTCAGAGACCCAGTACTTC.